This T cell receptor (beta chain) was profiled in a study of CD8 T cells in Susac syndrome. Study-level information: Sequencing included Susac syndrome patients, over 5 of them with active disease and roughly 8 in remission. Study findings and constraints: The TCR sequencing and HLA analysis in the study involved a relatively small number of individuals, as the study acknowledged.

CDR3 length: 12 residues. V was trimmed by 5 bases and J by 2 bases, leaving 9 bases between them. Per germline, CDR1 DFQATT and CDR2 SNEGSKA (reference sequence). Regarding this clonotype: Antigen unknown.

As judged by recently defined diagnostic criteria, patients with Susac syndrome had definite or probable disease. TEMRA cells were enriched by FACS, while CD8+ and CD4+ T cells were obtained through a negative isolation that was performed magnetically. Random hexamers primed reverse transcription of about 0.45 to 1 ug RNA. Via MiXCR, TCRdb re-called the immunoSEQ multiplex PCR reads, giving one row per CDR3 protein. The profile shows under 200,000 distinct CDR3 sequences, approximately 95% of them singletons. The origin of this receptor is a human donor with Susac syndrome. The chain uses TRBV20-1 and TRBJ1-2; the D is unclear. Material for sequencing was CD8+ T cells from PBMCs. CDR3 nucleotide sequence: TGCAGTGCTCCTACAGCCAACTATGGCTACACCTTC. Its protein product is CSAPTANYGYTF.